The clone carrying this TCR beta chain was recorded a few times. The data originate from a study of blood T cell repertoires in COVID-19. Study information: The United States, Italy and Spain provided the acute and convalescent COVID-19 samples.

CDR1 SEHNR and CDR2 FQNEAQ come from the germline V gene (reference sequence). Trimming took 5 bases from V and 0 from J, leaving 5 bases between them. This CDR3 comprises 14 residues. Profiled with immunoSEQ multiplex PCR; TCRdb holds only in-frame clones, not every one. The data contain hundreds of thousands of clones, approximately 83% of them singletons. Sequencing was performed on PBMCs or T cells enriched from blood (not recorded which). The V call is TRBV7-9, the J call TRBJ2-6; D remains ambiguous. This TCR derives from an older woman who had recovered from COVID-19. The CDR3 spells CASSPFSGANVLTF. The CDR3 DNA is TGTGCCAGCAGCCCCTTCTCTGGGGCCAACGTCCTGACTTTC.